These T cell receptor beta chains were read from a single sample in a study of T cells in localized non-small cell lung cancer. The protocol was immunoSEQ multiplex PCR, while the TCRdb copy is restricted to in-frame clones and leaves out a portion. The data show approximately 57,000 clones, with 70% to 90% seen just once and about 4.8% held by the top ten. Specimen: peripheral blood, collected before any cancer treatment. These receptors all stem from a woman between 35 and 75 years old with stage I lung adenocarcinoma. The CDR3 runs from the conserved cysteine through the conserved F or W. D genes are given only for firm matches. Clone sizes are given selectively: once, few, many, or a class where the clone is expanded.

V gene: TRBV30
clone size: once
J gene: TRBJ2-1
CDR3 length: 12
D gene: .
CDR3 protein: CAWAGGLNEQFF
CDR3 DNA: TGTGCCTGGGCTGGCGGATTGAATGAGCAGTTCTTC

V gene: TRBV9
clone size: .
J gene: TRBJ2-1
CDR3 length: 15
D gene: .
CDR3 protein: CASSVGHRGSNEQFF
CDR3 DNA: TGTGCCAGCAGCGTAGGCCATCGAGGATCTAATGAGCAGTTCTTC

V gene: TRBV5-6
clone size: .
J gene: TRBJ2-7
CDR3 length: 16
D gene: .
CDR3 protein: CASSSPGTASSYEQYF
CDR3 DNA: TGTGCCAGCAGCTCGCCCGGGACGGCGAGCTCCTACGAGCAGTACTTC

V gene: TRBV5-1
clone size: .
J gene: TRBJ1-5
CDR3 length: 13
D gene: TRBD1
CDR3 protein: CASSSSGTGRRHF
CDR3 DNA: TGCGCCAGCAGCAGTTCCGGGACAGGAAGAAGGCATTTT

V gene: TRBV5-1
clone size: .
J gene: TRBJ2-5
CDR3 length: 11
D gene: .
CDR3 protein: CASSLEETQYF
CDR3 DNA: TGCGCCAGCAGCTTGGAGGAGACCCAGTACTTC

V gene: TRBV5-1
clone size: .
J gene: TRBJ1-4
CDR3 length: 15
D gene: .
CDR3 protein: CASSPEGGGNEKLFF
CDR3 DNA: TGCGCCAGCAGCCCGGAAGGTGGAGGGAATGAAAAACTGTTTTTT

V gene: TRBV19
clone size: .
J gene: TRBJ1-1
CDR3 length: 14
D gene: .
CDR3 protein: CASSSGVRGAEAFF
CDR3 DNA: TGTGCCAGTAGTTCGGGGGTCCGAGGGGCTGAAGCTTTCTTT

V gene: TRBV6-1
clone size: .
J gene: TRBJ1-5
CDR3 length: 13
D gene: .
CDR3 protein: CASTWGSNQPQHF
CDR3 DNA: TGTGCCAGCACCTGGGGAAGCAATCAGCCCCAGCATTTT

V gene: TRBV6-6
clone size: .
J gene: TRBJ2-7
CDR3 length: 14
D gene: .
CDR3 protein: CASSYLTGSYEQYF
CDR3 DNA: TGTGCCAGCAGTTACTTGACAGGCTCCTACGAGCAGTACTTC

V gene: TRBV6-5
clone size: .
J gene: TRBJ2-3
CDR3 length: 14
D gene: TRBD1
CDR3 protein: CASSHRGSTDTQYF
CDR3 DNA: TGTGCCAGCAGTCACAGGGGATCAACAGATACGCAGTATTTT

V gene: TRBV5-6
clone size: .
J gene: TRBJ2-5
CDR3 length: 13
D gene: TRBD2
CDR3 protein: CASNRAGVETQYF
CDR3 DNA: TGTGCCAGCAACCGAGCGGGGGTAGAGACCCAGTACTTC

V gene: TRBV5-1
clone size: .
J gene: TRBJ2-5
CDR3 length: 13
D gene: .
CDR3 protein: CASSFGGSETQYF
CDR3 DNA: TGCGCCAGCAGCTTTGGGGGATCGGAGACCCAGTACTTC

V gene: TRBV7-2
clone size: once
J gene: TRBJ2-1
CDR3 length: 13
D gene: .
CDR3 protein: CASSLEQHNEQFF
CDR3 DNA: TGTGCCAGCAGCTTAGAACAGCACAATGAGCAGTTCTTC

V gene: TRBV7-9
clone size: once
J gene: TRBJ2-7
CDR3 length: 12
D gene: .
CDR3 protein: CASSLNQLEQYF
CDR3 DNA: TGTGCCAGCAGCTTAAACCAGCTCGAGCAGTACTTC

V gene: TRBV11-1
clone size: .
J gene: TRBJ2-7
CDR3 length: 15
D gene: TRBD1
CDR3 protein: CASSETSGTGGEQYF
CDR3 DNA: TGTGCCAGCAGCGAAACGTCAGGGACAGGTGGCGAGCAGTACTTC

V gene: TRBV5-1
clone size: .
J gene: TRBJ2-5
CDR3 length: 14
D gene: .
CDR3 protein: CASSLATVQETQYF
CDR3 DNA: TGCGCCAGCAGCTTGGCGACTGTCCAAGAGACCCAGTACTTC

V gene: TRBV11-2
clone size: .
J gene: TRBJ1-2
CDR3 length: 13
D gene: .
CDR3 protein: CASSRTHNYGYTF
CDR3 DNA: TGTGCCAGCAGCCGGACCCATAACTATGGCTACACCTTC

V gene: TRBV5-6
clone size: .
J gene: TRBJ2-5
CDR3 length: 13
D gene: .
CDR3 protein: CASSSQGVGTQYF
CDR3 DNA: TGTGCCAGCAGCTCACAGGGCGTCGGGACCCAGTACTTC

V gene: TRBV7-9
clone size: .
J gene: TRBJ2-1
CDR3 length: 16
D gene: TRBD2
CDR3 protein: CASSFSSSGVYNEQFF
CDR3 DNA: TGTGCCAGCAGCTTCAGCTCTAGCGGGGTATACAATGAGCAGTTCTTC

V gene: TRBV6-6
clone size: .
J gene: TRBJ2-3
CDR3 length: 15
D gene: TRBD2
CDR3 protein: CASKVAGSGTDTQYF
CDR3 DNA: TGTGCCAGCAAAGTAGCGGGGTCGGGCACAGATACGCAGTATTTT

V gene: TRBV7-9
clone size: .
J gene: TRBJ1-2
CDR3 length: 15
D gene: .
CDR3 protein: CASSRRLGLDYGYTF
CDR3 DNA: TGTGCCAGCAGCCGGAGGTTGGGCTTAGACTATGGCTACACCTTC

V gene: TRBV6-1
clone size: .
J gene: TRBJ1-2
CDR3 length: 13
D gene: .
CDR3 protein: CASSPTANYGYTF
CDR3 DNA: TGTGCCAGCAGTCCGACAGCTAACTATGGCTACACCTTC

V gene: TRBV11-2
clone size: .
J gene: TRBJ1-2
CDR3 length: 14
D gene: TRBD1
CDR3 protein: CASQTPGGLDGYTF
CDR3 DNA: TGTGCCAGCCAAACCCCAGGGGGCTTGGATGGCTACACCTTC

V gene: TRBV19
clone size: .
J gene: TRBJ1-2
CDR3 length: 13
D gene: .
CDR3 protein: CASLGTQSYGYTF
CDR3 DNA: TGTGCCAGTTTGGGGACCCAGAGCTATGGCTACACCTTC

V gene: TRBV5-1
clone size: .
J gene: TRBJ1-1
CDR3 length: 17
D gene: .
CDR3 protein: CASSLVGPRTKGTEAFF
CDR3 DNA: TGCGCCAGCAGTCTGGTGGGACCCCGGACAAAAGGCACTGAAGCTTTCTTT

V gene: TRBV30
clone size: .
J gene: TRBJ1-4
CDR3 length: 14
D gene: .
CDR3 protein: CAWTGRGRGEKLFF
CDR3 DNA: TGTGCCTGGACGGGTCGCGGCAGGGGAGAAAAACTGTTTTTT

V gene: TRBV6-5
clone size: many
J gene: TRBJ1-1
CDR3 length: 14
D gene: .
CDR3 protein: CASSIDRINTEAFF
CDR3 DNA: TGTGCCAGCAGTATCGACAGGATTAACACTGAAGCTTTCTTT

V gene: TRBV5-4
clone size: once
J gene: TRBJ2-3
CDR3 length: 15
D gene: TRBD2
CDR3 protein: CASSLAAGATDTQYF
CDR3 DNA: TGTGCCAGCAGCTTGGCAGCGGGGGCCACAGATACGCAGTATTTT

V gene: TRBV28
clone size: .
J gene: TRBJ2-7
CDR3 length: 14
D gene: .
CDR3 protein: CASSPPGRLYEQYF
CDR3 DNA: TGTGCCAGCAGTCCACCGGGACGACTATACGAGCAGTACTTC

V gene: TRBV19
clone size: .
J gene: TRBJ1-2
CDR3 length: 13
D gene: .
CDR3 protein: CASSGFSNYGYTF
CDR3 DNA: TGTGCCAGTAGTGGATTTTCTAACTATGGCTACACCTTC